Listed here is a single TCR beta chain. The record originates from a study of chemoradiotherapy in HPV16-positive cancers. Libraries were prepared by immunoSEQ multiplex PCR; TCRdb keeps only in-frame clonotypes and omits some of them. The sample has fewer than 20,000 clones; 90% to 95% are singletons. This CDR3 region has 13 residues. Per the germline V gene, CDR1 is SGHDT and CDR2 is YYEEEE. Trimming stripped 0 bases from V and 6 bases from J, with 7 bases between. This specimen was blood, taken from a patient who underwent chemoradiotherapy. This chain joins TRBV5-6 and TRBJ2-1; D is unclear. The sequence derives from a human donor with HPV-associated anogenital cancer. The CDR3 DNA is TGTGCCAGCAGCTTGGACAGAACCAATGAGCAGTTCTTC. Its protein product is CASSLDRTNEQFF.